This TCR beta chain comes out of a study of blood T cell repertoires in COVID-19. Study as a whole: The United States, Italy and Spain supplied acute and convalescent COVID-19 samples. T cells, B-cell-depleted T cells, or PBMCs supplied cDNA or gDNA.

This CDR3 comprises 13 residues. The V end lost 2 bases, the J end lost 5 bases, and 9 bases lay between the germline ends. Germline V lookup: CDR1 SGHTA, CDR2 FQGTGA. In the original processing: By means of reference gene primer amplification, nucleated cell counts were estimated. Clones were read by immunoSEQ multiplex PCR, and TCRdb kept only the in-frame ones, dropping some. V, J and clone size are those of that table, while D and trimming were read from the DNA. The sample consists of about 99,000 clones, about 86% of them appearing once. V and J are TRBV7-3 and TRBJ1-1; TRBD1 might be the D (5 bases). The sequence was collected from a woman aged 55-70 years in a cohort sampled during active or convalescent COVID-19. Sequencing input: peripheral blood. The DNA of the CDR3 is TGTGCCAGCAGCTTATGGAAGGGGACTGAAGCTTTCTTT. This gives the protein CASSLWKGTEAFF.